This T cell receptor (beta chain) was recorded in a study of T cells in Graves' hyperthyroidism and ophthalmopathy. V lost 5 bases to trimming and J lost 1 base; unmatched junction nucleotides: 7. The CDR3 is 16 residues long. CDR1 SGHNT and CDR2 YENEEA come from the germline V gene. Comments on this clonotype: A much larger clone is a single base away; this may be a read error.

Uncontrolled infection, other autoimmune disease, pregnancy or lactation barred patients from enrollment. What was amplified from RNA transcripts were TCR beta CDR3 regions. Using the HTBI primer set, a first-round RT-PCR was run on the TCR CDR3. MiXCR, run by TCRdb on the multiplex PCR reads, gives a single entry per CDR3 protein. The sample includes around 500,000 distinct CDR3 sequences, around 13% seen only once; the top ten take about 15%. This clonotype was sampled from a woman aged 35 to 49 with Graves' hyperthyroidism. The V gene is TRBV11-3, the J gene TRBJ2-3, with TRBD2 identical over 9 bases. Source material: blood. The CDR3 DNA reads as TGTGCCAGCAGCAAAGGGGCGGGGGGGGGCACAGATACGCAGTATTTT. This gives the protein CASSKGAGGGTDTQYF.